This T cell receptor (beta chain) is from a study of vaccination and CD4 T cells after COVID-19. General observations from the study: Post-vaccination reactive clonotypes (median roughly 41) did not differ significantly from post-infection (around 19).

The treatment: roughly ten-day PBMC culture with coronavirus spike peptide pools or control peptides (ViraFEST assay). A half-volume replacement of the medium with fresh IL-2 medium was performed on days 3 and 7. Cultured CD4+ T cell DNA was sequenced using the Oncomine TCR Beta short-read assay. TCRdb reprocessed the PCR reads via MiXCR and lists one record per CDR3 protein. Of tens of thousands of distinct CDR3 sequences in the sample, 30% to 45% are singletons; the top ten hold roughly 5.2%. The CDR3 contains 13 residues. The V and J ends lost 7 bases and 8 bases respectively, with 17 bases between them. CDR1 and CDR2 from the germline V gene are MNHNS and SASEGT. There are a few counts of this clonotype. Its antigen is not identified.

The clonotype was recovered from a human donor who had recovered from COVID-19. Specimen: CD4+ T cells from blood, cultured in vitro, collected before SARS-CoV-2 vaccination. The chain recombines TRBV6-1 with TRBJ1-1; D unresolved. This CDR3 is CASTQAVGAEAFF. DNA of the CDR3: TGTGCCAGCACCCAGGCCGTCGGAGCCGAAGCTTTCTTT.